Reported below is one T cell receptor beta chain. This clone's antigen is unknown. No quality values exist for individual bases; no much larger clone is one base distant. Only healthy Caucasian donors were included. The twin cohort consisted of three pairs of female monozygotic twins, all aged 18 to 29 years. Peripheral blood mononuclear cells were the source from which RNA for the TCR libraries was isolated. The data originate from a study of identical twins listed by TCRdb under 2016. Background for the entire study: To test whether fetal clonotypes persist, this study deep-sequenced TCR alpha and beta repertoires from monozygotic twins, from unrelated adults of various ages, and from cord blood. Replicate twin experiments were performed at different times using different library preparation protocols to rule out contamination.

The library was generated by 5' RACE. Sequencer: Illumina HiSeq 2000. Template switching introduced a universal primer binding site; the final cDNA contained a unique molecular identifier, enabling accurate counting of TCR cDNA molecules. First-strand cDNA for TCR alpha and beta chains was synthesized from specific primers in the conserved constant-segment region. To control for contamination, each cDNA library was double barcoded with a SMART-Mk sample barcode plus Illumina barcodes. TruSeq adapter sequences along with Illumina sample barcodes were introduced in two successive PCR steps. The Illumina HiSeq platform was used with custom primers to sequence TCR alpha and beta cDNA libraries. The study's own analysis went as follows. Unique molecular identifiers were extracted from raw reads with MiGEC, and CDR3 positions were determined with MiXCR. Recombination models were inferred per individual with the repgenHMM and IGoR tools using an EM algorithm. Shared clonotype analysis was performed with the tcR package in R, normalizing sharing by the product of cloneset sizes. To study raw recombination without the effects of thymic and clonal selection, out-of-frame nonproductive sequences were analyzed. TCRdb trimmed public reads at Q25 via fastp, called clones via MiXCR and kept in-frame beta chains. Each CDR3 protein gets just one entry, which takes the most common genes and DNA from the rows behind it. TCRdb's processing, not the authors' own work, is the source of the V and J calls. This sample is represented by about 890,000 distinct CDR3 sequences; 9% to 15% of them were singletons. Of the sample, about 1.5% falls within the top ten clones.

V gives up 1 base and J gives up 5 bases, and the segment between their germline ends measures 8 bases. The germline V gene supplies CDR1 MGHRA and CDR2 YSYEKL. The cysteine opens and the phenylalanine closes a CDR3 of 13 amino acids. Left in the record is the CDR3 DNA by itself, 39 bases read in frame from the first base. Overall study outcomes, separate from this receptor: A weaker excess of twin sharing was found in beta out-of-frame sequences because the signal-to-noise ratio was lowered by fewer shared sequences. Because the same donors could not be followed over many years, the conclusions depended on cross-sectional statistical analysis. Recombination models systematically underestimated out-of-frame TCR alpha sharing in monozygotic twins but agreed with sharing between unrelated individuals. Out-of-frame TCR alpha sequences shared between twins showed an excess of low generation-probability sequences compared with coincidental sharing between unrelated individuals. Zero-insertion analyses could be partly confounded by invariant T cells such as MAIT and iNKT, though diverse VJ usage argued against such confounding for most clonotypes. Fewer insertions were carried by abundant cord blood beta clonotypes; a weaker similar trend was observed in young adult naive repertoires, while no such trend was observed in memory repertoires.

These data were likewise used in another study, on yellow fever vaccine responses in identical twins. As noted in the second study: According to the authors, the vaccine-induced T cell response in identical twins seemed to be partly convergent and partly specific to each individual. Focusing on identical twins, the study followed the T cell clones that responded to the vaccine, and did so with precision.

The receptor's source is a woman under 30 in good health. Recombination joined TRBV4-1 with TRBJ2-5; a confident D gene designation cannot be given. The specimen was PBMCs. The CDR3 protein: CASSQALPETQYF. At the DNA level, the sequence is TGCGCCAGCAGCCAAGCCCTGCCGGAGACCCAGTACTTC.